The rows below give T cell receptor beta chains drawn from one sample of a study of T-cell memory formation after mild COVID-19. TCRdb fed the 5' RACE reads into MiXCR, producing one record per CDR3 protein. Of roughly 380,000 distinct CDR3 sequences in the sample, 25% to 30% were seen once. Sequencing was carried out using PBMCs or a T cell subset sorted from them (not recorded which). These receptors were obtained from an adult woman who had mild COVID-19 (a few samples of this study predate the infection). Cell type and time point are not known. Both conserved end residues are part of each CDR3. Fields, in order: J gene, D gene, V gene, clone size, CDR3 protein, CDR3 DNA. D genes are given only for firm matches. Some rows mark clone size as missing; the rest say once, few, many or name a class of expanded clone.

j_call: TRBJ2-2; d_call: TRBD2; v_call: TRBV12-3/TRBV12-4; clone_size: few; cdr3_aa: CASRNAGASGRGELFF; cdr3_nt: TGTGCCAGCAGAAACGCCGGGGCTAGCGGGAGAGGGGAGCTGTTTTTT
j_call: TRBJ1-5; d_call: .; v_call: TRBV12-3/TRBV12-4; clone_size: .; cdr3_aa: CASSTTEGSQPQHF; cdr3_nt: TGTGCCAGCAGTACGACAGAGGGGAGTCAGCCCCAGCATTTT
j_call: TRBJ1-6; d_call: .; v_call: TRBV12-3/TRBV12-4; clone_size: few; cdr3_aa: CASSLGLLSRGSPLHF; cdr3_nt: TGTGCCAGCAGTTTAGGCCTGTTAAGTCGAGGTTCACCCCTCCACTTT
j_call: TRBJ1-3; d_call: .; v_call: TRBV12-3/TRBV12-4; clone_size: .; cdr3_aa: CASSSSGGNTIYF; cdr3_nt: TGTGCCAGCAGTTCGTCGGGTGGAAACACCATATATTTT
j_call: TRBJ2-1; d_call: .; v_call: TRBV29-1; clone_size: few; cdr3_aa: CSVAKGGAPYNEQFF; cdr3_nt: TGCAGCGTTGCAAAAGGAGGGGCACCCTACAATGAGCAGTTCTTC
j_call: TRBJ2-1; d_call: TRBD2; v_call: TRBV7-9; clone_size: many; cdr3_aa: CASSPLAGGSYNEQFF; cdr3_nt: TGTGCCAGCAGCCCCCTGGCGGGAGGGTCCTACAATGAGCAGTTCTTC
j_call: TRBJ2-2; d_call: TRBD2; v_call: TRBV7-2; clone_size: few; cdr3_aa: CASSLNSGIGELFF; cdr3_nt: TGTGCCAGCAGCTTAAATAGCGGGATCGGGGAGCTGTTTTTT
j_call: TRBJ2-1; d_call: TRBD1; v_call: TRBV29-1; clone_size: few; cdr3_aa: CSVPGTGELTYNEQFF; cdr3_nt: TGCAGCGTTCCGGGGACAGGGGAGTTGACCTACAATGAGCAGTTCTTC
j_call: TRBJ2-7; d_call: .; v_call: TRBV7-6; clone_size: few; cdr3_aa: CASSLAREGAYEQYF; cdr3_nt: TGTGCCAGCAGCTTAGCGCGAGAGGGGGCCTACGAGCAGTACTTC
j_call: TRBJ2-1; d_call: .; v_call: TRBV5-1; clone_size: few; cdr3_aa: CASSLGGRTTDEQFF; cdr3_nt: TGCGCCAGCAGCTTGGGGGGGCGGACTACCGATGAGCAGTTCTTC
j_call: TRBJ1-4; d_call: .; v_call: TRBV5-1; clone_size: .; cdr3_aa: CASSLVGGGDKLFF; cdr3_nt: TGCGCCAGCAGCTTGGTCGGCGGGGGCGATAAACTGTTTTTT
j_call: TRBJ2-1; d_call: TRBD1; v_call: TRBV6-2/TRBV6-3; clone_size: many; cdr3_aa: CATRLAGTAFF; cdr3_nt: TGTGCCACCCGTCTGGCCGGGACAGCGTTCTTC
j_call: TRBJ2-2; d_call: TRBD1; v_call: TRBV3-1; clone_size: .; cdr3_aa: CASSQGGLRTGWAGELFF; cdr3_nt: TGTGCCAGCAGCCAAGGGGGCCTCAGGACAGGGTGGGCCGGGGAGCTGTTTTTT
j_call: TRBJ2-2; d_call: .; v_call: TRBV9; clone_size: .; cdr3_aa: CASSVRRESTGELFF; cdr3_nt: TGTGCCAGCAGCGTTAGGAGGGAATCGACCGGGGAGCTGTTTTTT
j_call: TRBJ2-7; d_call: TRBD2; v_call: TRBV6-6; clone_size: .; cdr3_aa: CASSPNSGTSGRAPLYEQYF; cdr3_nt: TGTGCCAGCAGTCCTAATTCCGGGACTAGCGGGAGGGCCCCCCTCTACGAGCAGTACTTC
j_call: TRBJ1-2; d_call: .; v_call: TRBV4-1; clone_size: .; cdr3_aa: CASSERERGWDYGYTF; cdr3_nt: TGCGCCAGCAGCGAAAGGGAGAGGGGTTGGGACTATGGCTACACCTTC
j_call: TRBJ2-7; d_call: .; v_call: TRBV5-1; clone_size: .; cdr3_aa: CASRPGEAYEQYF; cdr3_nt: TGCGCCAGCAGGCCGGGAGAGGCCTACGAGCAGTACTTC
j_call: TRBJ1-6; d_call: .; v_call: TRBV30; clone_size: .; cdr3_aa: CAWKAPGGQNSPLHF; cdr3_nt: TGTGCCTGGAAGGCCCCTGGGGGCCAGAATTCACCCCTCCACTTT
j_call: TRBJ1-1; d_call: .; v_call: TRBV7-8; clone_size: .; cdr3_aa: CASSLTRGNRGPPYTEAFF; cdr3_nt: TGTGCCAGCAGCTTAACGAGGGGGAATCGGGGGCCTCCCTACACTGAAGCTTTCTTT
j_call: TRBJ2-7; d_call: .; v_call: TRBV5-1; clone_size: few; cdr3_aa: CASSLGPGPDEQYF; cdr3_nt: TGCGCCAGCAGCTTGGGCCCAGGGCCAGACGAGCAGTACTTC
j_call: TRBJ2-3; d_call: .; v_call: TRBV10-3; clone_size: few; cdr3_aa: CAISRPGSDTQYF; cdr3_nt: TGTGCCATCAGTAGACCCGGCTCAGATACGCAGTATTTT